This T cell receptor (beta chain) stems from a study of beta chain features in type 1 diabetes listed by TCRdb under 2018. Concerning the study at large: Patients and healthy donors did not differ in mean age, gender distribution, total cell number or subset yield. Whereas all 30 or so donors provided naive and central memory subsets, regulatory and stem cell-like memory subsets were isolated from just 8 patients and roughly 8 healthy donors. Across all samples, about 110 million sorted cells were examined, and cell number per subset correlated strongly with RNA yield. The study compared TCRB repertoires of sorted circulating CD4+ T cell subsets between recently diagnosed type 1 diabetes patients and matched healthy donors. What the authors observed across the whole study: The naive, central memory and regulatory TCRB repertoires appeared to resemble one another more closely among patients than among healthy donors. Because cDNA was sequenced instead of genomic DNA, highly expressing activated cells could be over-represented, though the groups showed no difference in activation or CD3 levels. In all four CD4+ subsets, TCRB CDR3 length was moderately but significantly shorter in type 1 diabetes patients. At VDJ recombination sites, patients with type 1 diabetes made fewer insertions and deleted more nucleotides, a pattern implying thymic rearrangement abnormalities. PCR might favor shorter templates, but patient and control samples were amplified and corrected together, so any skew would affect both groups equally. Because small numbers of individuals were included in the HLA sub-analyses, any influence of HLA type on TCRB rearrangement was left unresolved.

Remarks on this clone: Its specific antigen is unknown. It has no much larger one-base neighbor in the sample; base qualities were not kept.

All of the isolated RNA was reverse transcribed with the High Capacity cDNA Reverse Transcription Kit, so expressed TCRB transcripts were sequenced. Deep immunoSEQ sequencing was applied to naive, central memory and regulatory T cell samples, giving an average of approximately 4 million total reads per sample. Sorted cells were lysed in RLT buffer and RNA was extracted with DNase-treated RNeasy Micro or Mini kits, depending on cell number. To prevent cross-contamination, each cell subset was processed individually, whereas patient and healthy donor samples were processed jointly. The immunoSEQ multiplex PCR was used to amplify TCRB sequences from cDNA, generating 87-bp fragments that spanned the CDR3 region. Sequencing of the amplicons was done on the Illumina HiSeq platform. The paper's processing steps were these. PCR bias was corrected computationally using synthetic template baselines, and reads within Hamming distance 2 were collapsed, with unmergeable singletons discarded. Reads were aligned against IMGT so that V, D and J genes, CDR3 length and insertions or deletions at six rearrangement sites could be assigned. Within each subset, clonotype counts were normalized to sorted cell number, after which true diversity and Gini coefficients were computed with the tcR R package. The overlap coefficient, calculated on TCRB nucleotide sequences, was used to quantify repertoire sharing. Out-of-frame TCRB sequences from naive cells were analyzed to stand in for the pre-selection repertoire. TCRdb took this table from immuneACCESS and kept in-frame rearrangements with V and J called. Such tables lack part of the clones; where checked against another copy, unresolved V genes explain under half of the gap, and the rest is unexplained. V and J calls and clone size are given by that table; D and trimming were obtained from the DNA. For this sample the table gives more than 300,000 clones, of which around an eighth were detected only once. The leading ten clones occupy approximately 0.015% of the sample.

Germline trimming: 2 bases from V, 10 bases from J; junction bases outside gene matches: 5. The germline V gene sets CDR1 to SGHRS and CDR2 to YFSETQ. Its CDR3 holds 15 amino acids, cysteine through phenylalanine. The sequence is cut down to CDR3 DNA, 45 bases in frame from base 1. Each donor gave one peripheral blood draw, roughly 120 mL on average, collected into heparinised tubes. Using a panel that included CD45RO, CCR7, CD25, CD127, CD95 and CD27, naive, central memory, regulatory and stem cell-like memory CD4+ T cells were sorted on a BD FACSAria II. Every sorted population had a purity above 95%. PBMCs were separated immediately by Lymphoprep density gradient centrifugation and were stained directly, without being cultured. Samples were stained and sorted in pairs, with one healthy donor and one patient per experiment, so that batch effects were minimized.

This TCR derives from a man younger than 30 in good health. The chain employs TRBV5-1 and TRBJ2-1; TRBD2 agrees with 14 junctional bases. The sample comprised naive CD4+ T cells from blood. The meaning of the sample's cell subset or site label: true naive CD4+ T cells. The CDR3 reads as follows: CASSFQWTSGREQFF. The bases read TGCGCCAGCAGCTTCCAATGGACTAGCGGGAGGGAGCAGTTCTTC.